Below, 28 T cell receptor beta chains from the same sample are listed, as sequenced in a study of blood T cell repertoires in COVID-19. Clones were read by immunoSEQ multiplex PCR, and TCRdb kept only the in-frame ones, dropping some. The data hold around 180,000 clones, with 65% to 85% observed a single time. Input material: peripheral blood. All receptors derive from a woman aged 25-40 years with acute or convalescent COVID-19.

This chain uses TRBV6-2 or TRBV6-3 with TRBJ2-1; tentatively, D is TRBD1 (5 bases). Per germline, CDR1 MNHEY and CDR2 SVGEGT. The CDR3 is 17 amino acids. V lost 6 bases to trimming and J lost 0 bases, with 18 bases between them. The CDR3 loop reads CASSLESGSSSYNEQFF. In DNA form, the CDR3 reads TGTGCCAGCAGCCTCGAATCAGGGTCTAGCTCCTACAATGAGCAGTTCTTC.

The CDR3 reads CASSQGLAGVYNEQFF. The CDR3 nucleotides read TGTGCCAGCAGCCAAGGGCTAGCGGGAGTATACAATGAGCAGTTCTTC. The rearrangement links TRBV3-1 (or the pseudogene TRBV3-2) to TRBJ2-1, with TRBD2 matching 10 bases. The CDR3 has 16 amino acids. Unmatched junction bases numbered 4, after V lost 1 base and J lost 4 bases. Germline V gene lookup returns CDR1 LGHDT and CDR2 YNNKEL (reference sequence).

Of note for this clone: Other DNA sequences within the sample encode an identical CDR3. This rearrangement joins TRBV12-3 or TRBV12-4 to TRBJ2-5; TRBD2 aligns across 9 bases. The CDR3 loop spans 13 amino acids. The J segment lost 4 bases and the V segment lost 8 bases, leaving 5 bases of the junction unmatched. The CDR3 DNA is TGTGCCAGCTCTTTAGCGGGAGTAGAGACCCAGTACTTC. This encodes CASSLAGVETQYF.

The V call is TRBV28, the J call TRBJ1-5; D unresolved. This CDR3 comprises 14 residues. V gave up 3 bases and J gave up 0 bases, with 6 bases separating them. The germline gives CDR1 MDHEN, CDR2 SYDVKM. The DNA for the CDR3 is TGTGCCAGCAGTTTCGGGTATAGCAATCAGCCCCAGCATTTT. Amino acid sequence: CASSFGYSNQPQHF.

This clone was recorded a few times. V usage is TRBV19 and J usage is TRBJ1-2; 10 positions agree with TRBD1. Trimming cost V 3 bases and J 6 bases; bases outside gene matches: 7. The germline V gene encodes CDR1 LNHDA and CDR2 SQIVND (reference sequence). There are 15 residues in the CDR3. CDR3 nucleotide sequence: TGTGCCAGTAGTATCCGGGACAGGGGAAGTGATGGCTACACCTTC. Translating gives CASSIRDRGSDGYTF.

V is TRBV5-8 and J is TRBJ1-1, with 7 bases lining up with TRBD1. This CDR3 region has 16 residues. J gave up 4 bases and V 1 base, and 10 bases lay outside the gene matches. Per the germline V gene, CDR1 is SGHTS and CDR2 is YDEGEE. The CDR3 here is CASSLSTGVLGTEAFF. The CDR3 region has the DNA TGTGCCAGCAGCTTGAGTACAGGGGTATTGGGCACTGAAGCTTTCTTT.

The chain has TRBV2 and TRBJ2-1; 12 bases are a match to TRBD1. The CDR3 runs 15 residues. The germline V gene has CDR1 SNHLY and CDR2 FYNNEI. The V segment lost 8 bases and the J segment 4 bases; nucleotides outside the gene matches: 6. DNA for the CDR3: TGTGCCAGCCAAGGGACAGGGGGCGGTTACAATGAGCAGTTCTTC. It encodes CASQGTGGGYNEQFF.

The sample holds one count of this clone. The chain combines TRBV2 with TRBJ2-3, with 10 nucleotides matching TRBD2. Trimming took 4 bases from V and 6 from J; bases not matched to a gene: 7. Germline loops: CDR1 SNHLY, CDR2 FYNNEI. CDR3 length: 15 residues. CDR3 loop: CASSGSGGGVDTQYF. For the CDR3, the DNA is TGTGCCAGCAGTGGAAGCGGGGGGGGCGTGGATACGCAGTATTTT.

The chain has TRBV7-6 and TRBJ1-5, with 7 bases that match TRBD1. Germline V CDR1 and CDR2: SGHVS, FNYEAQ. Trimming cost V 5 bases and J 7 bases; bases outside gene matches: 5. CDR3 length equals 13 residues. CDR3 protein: CASSQGGSQPQHF. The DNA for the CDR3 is TGTGCCAGCAGCCAGGGGGGAAGCCAGCCCCAGCATTTT.

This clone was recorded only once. This CDR3 is CASSQALAGNEQFF. CDR3 bases: TGTGCCAGCAGCCAAGCCCTAGCGGGGAACGAGCAGTTCTTC. The chain combines TRBV14 with TRBJ2-1, with 9 nucleotides matching TRBD2. Germline values: CDR1 SGHDN, CDR2 FVKESK. This CDR3 is 14 amino acids long. The trim removed 1 base at V and 10 bases at J, leaving 5 bases unmatched. Supplemented by reference TRBV14 and TRBJ2-1, the full variable domain reads EAGVTQFPSHSVIEKGQTVTLRCDPISGHDNLYWYRRVMGKEIKFLLHFVKESKQDESGMPNNRFLAERTGGTYSTLKVQPAELEDSGVYFCASSQALAGNEQFFGPGTRLTVL.

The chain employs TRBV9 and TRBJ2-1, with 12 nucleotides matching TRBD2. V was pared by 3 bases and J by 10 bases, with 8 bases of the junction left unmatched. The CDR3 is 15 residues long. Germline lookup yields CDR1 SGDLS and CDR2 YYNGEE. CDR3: CASSGASGGVEEQFF. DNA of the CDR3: TGTGCCAGCAGCGGCGCTAGCGGGGGGGTAGAGGAGCAGTTCTTC.

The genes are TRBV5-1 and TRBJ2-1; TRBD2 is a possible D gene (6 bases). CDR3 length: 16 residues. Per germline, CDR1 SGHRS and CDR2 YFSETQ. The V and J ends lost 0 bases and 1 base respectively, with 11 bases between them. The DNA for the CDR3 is TGCGCCAGCAGCTTGGTAGGCGGGGCGTCCTACAATGAGCAGTTCTTC. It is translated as CASSLVGGASYNEQFF. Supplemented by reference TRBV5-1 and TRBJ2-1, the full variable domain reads KAGVTQTPRYLIKTRGQQVTLSCSPISGHRSVSWYQQTPGQGLQFLFEYFSETQRNKGNFPGRFSGRQFSNSRSEMNVSTLELGDSALYLCASSLVGGASYNEQFFGPGTRLTVL.

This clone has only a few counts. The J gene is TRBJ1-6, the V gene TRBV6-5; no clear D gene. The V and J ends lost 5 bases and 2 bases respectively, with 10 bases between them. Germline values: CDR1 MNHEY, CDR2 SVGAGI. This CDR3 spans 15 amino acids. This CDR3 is CASSPGKAYNSPLHF. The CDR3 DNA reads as TGTGCCAGCAGTCCCGGGAAGGCCTATAATTCACCCCTCCACTTT.

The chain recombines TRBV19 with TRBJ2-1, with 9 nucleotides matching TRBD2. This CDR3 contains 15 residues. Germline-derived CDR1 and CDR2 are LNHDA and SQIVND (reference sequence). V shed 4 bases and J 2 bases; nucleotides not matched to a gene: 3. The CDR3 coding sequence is TGTGCCAGTAGTACTAGCGGGGTGGCCTACAATGAGCAGTTCTTC. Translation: CASSTSGVAYNEQFF.

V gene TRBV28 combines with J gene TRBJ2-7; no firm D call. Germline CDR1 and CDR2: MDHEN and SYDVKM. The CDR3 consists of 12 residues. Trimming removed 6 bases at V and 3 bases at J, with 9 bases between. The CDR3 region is CASSRRFYEQYF. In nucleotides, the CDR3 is TGTGCCAGCAGCCGCAGGTTCTACGAGCAGTACTTC.

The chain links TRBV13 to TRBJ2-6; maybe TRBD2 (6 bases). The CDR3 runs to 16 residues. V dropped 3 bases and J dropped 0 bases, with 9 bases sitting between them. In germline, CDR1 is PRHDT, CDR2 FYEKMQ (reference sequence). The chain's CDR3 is CASSLEGSSGANVLTF. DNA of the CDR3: TGTGCCAGCAGCTTGGAGGGGAGCTCTGGGGCCAACGTCCTGACTTTC.

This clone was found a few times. CDR3: CASSLAGGGGYGNTIYF. In nucleotides, the CDR3 is TGCGCCAGCAGCTTGGCCGGAGGGGGCGGTTATGGAAACACCATATATTTT. The V gene is TRBV5-1, the J gene TRBJ1-3; 7 bases map to TRBD1. This CDR3 contains 17 residues. Per the germline V gene, CDR1 is SGHRS and CDR2 is YFSETQ. With 0 bases clipped from V and 3 bases from J, the junction kept 9 bases outside the gene matches.

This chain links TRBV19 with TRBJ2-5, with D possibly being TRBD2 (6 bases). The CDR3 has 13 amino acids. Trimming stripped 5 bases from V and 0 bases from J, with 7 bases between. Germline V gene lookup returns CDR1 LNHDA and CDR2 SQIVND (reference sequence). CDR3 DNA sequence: TGTGCCAGTAGTGGGGGGTACCAAGAGACCCAGTACTTC. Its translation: CASSGGYQETQYF.

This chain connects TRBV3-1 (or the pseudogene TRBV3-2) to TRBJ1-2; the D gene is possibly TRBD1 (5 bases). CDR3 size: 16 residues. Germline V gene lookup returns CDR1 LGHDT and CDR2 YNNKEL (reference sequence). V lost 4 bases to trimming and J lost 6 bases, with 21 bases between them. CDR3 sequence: CASSPSGAVSVNGYTF. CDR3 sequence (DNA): TGTGCCAGCAGCCCGAGTGGGGCGGTCTCCGTGAATGGCTACACCTTC.

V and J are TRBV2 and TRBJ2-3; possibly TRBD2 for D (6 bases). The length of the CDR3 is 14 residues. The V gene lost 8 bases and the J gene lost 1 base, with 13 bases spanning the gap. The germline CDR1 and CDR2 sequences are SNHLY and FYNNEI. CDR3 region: CASHLEGRTDTQYF. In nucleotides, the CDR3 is TGTGCCAGCCATTTGGAGGGACGCACAGATACGCAGTATTTT. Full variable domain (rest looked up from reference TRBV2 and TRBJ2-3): EPEVTQTPSHQVTQMGQEVILRCVPISNHLYFYWYRQILGQKVEFLVSFYNNEISEKSEIFDDQFSVERPDGSNFTLKIRSTKLEDSAMYFCASHLEGRTDTQYFGPGTRLTVL.

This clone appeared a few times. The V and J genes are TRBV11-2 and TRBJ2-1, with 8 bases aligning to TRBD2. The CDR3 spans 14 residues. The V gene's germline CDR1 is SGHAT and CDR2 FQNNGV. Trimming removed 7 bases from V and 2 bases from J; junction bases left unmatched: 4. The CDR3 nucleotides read TGTGCCAGCAAAGCGGGGGCGGCCTACAATGAGCAGTTCTTC. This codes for CASKAGAAYNEQFF.

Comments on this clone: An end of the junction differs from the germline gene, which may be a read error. Here the CDR3 DNA reads TGCAGCGTTGAGGGCCCTGAGGCTTTCTTT. Its translation: CSVEGPEAFF. The V gene is TRBV29-1, the J gene TRBJ1-1, with D hard to call. Germline CDR1 and CDR2: SQVTM and ANQGSEA. The CDR3 spans 10 residues.

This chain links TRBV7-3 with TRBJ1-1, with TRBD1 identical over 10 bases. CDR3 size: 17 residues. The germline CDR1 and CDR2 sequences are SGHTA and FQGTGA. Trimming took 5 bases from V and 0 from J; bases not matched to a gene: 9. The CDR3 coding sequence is TGTGCCAGCAGCCCCCGGGACAGGGGACCTATGAACACTGAAGCTTTCTTT. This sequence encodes CASSPRDRGPMNTEAFF.

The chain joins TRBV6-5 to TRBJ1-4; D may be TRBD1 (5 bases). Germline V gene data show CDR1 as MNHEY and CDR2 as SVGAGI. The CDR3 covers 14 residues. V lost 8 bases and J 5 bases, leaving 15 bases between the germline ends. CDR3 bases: TGTGCCAGCTCTCTAGGGGCAGGGAATGAAAAACTGTTTTTT. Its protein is CASSLGAGNEKLFF.

CDR3 nucleotides: TGTGCCAGCAGCACAGCACAGGGGGGGTATAATTCACCCCTCCACTTT. This translates into CASSTAQGGYNSPLHF. The V and J genes are TRBV27 and TRBJ1-6; 8 bases line up with TRBD1. CDR1 MNHEY and CDR2 SMNVEV come from the germline V gene (reference sequence). With V trimmed by 6 bases and J by 4 bases, 8 bases remained unmatched. This CDR3 comprises 16 residues.

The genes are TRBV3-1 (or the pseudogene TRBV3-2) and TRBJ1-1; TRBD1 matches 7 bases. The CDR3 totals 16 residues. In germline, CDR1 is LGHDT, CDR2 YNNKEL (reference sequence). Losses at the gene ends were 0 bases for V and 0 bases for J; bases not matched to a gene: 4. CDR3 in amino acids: CASSQEGGFLNTEAFF. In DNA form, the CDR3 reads TGTGCCAGCAGCCAAGAAGGGGGCTTTTTGAACACTGAAGCTTTCTTT.

CDR3 nucleotides: TGTGCCAGCAGCTTCAGGACTAGCGGGAGTCCCGCAGATACGCAGTATTTT. Amino acids: CASSFRTSGSPADTQYF. The chain has TRBV7-9 and TRBJ2-3, with 13 bases matching TRBD2. V shed 3 bases and J 4 bases; nucleotides not matched to a gene: 7. Germline V gives CDR1 SEHNR, CDR2 FQNEAQ (reference sequence). CDR3 length: 17 amino acids.

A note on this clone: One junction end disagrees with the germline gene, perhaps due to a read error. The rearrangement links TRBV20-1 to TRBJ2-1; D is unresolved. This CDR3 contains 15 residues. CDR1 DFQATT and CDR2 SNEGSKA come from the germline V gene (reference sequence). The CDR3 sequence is CSASSARSSHNEQFF. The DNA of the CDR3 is TGCAGTGCTAGTTCGGCGCGGAGCTCCCACAATGAGCAGTTCTTC.